Following are 5 T cell receptor beta chains from one sample sequenced in a study of control samples from healthy donors and cancer patients. Libraries were prepared by immunoSEQ multiplex PCR; TCRdb keeps only in-frame clonotypes and omits some of them. The sample shows about 140,000 clones, 75% to 95% of them seen only once. The sample was blood. The receptors stem from a man aged 25 to 40 in good health.

This clone appeared a single time. CDR3 region: CSASYFKWVGTDTQYF. CDR3 coding DNA: TGCAGTGCTAGTTACTTCAAGTGGGTTGGGACAGATACGCAGTATTTT. The rearrangement joins TRBV20-1 to TRBJ2-3; no firm D call. V was trimmed by 3 bases and J by 3 bases, leaving 19 bases between them. The CDR3 totals 16 residues. Germline CDR1 reads DFQATT; CDR2 reads SNEGSKA (reference sequence).

V usage is TRBV18 and J usage is TRBJ2-3; a possible D gene is TRBD1 (6 bases). V was shortened by 4 bases and J by 2 bases, with 7 bases between the two germline ends. CDR3 length: 13 amino acids. Germline assignment: CDR1 KGHSH and CDR2 LQKENI. For the CDR3, the DNA is TGTGCCAGCTCACGGGACAACACAGATACGCAGTATTTT. This translates into CASSRDNTDTQYF.

The V gene is TRBV6-4, the J gene TRBJ1-2, with TRBD1 as a possible D gene (5 bases). Trimming took 6 bases from V and 3 from J, leaving 11 bases between them. The CDR3 extends over 13 amino acids. Germline CDR1 is MRHNA and CDR2 is SNTAGT. CDR3 in DNA: TGTGCCAGCAGCGCAGGAGGGGACTATGGCTACACCTTC. As protein: CASSAGGDYGYTF.

The CDR3 nucleotides read TGTGCCAGCAGCCAAGCGGGACAGCCAGACTATGGCTACACCTTC. Translated, it gives CASSQAGQPDYGYTF. The chain employs TRBV14 and TRBJ1-2; 7 bases fit TRBD1. Germline V gene lookup returns CDR1 SGHDN and CDR2 FVKESK. Trimming cost V 1 base and J 3 bases; bases outside gene matches: 5. This CDR3 region has 15 residues.

This sequence joins TRBV28 and TRBJ2-3, with D possibly matching TRBD1 (5 bases). The CDR3 is made up of 13 amino acids. CDR1 and CDR2 (germline): MDHEN, SYDVKM. V lost 6 bases and J 5 bases, leaving 12 bases between the germline ends. The CDR3 region is CASSQGLRDTQYF. CDR3 DNA: TGTGCCAGCAGCCAGGGCCTTAGAGATACGCAGTATTTT.